Shown below are 10 T cell receptor beta chains from a single sample sequenced in a study of blood T cells in healthy people across ages. Using a J-beta primer mix together with a sample-barcoded 5' primer, a second PCR was run for about 7 to 12 cycles. From the 5' RACE reads, TCRdb called clonotypes with MiXCR, one entry per CDR3 protein. The profile covers 730,000 or so distinct CDR3 sequences, with roughly 41% appearing a single time and about 32% taken by the ten largest. The material sequenced was blood. Every receptor here comes from a man older than 75 in good health.

This chain uses TRBV12-3 or TRBV12-4 with TRBJ2-5, with D unclear. V dropped 2 bases and J dropped 11 bases, with 15 bases sitting between them. The CDR3 covers 13 residues. CDR3 nucleotide sequence: TGTGCCAGCAGTTTAATCAACCCCTACGGGCAGTACTTC. It codes for CASSLINPYGQYF.

The sample holds one count of this clonotype. CDR3 residues: CASSQEMGGSIIEQFF. The DNA for the CDR3 is TGCGCCAGCAGCCAAGAGATGGGCGGGAGTATTATTGAGCAGTTCTTC. The chain has TRBV4-3 and TRBJ2-1; 7 bases fit TRBD2. The CDR3 is 16 residues long. Germline V gene lookup returns CDR1 LGHNA and CDR2 YSLEER. V shed 0 bases, J shed 9 bases, and the junction held 11 bases outside the gene matches.

This clonotype appeared a few times. The chain recombines TRBV7-2 with TRBJ2-1, with D maybe TRBD2 (5 bases). The CDR3 sequence is 15 residues long. V shed 1 base and J shed 2 bases, with 9 bases lying between them. The germline V gene has CDR1 SGHTA and CDR2 FQGNSA. DNA for the CDR3: TGTGCCAGCAGCTTAGTATGGACTGCCTACAATGAGCAGTTCTTC. Amino acid sequence: CASSLVWTAYNEQFF.

CDR3 sequence: CASSSDRGIHEQYF. In nucleotides, the CDR3 is TGTGCCAGCAGCTCTGACAGGGGTATCCACGAGCAGTACTTC. This rearrangement joins TRBV7-9 to TRBJ2-7; 8 nucleotides line up with TRBD1. The CDR3 is 14 amino acids. Germline CDR1 and CDR2: SEHNR and FQNEAQ (reference sequence). The trim removed 4 bases at V and 5 bases at J, leaving 7 bases unmatched. The variable domain in full, completed from reference TRBV7-9 and TRBJ2-7, reads DTGVSQNPRHKITKRGQNVTFRCDPISEHNRLYWYRQTLGQGPEFLTYFQNEAQLEKSRLLSDRFSAERPKGSFSTLEIQRTEQGDSAMYLCASSSDRGIHEQYFGPGTRLTVT.

About this clonotype: A single base separates this from a much larger clone, so it may be a read error. The V gene is TRBV6-2 or TRBV6-3, the J gene TRBJ2-2; D ambiguous. Deletions cut 0 bases from V and 7 bases from J, with 9 bases between. The length of the CDR3 is 14 residues. Germline V gene sequence: CDR1 MNHEY, CDR2 SVGEGT. CDR3 loop: CASSYSALSGELFF. Here the CDR3 DNA reads TGTGCCAGCAGTTACTCGGCCCTTAGCGGGGAGCTGTTTTTT.

The chain combines TRBV18 with TRBJ1-5; unclear D gene. V lost 8 bases to trimming and J lost 7 bases, with 21 bases between them. This CDR3 spans 15 amino acids. Germline assignment: CDR1 KGHSH and CDR2 LQKENI. CDR3 nucleotide sequence: TGTGCCAGCACCTACCAAGGAGGATTTGAGCAGCCCCAGCATTTT. Residues: CASTYQGGFEQPQHF.

The chain couples TRBV2 to TRBJ2-5, with TRBD2 matching over 10 bases. Germline values: CDR1 SNHLY, CDR2 FYNNEI. The junction had 11 bases not matched to a gene; V was cut back by 5 bases and J by 11 bases. This CDR3 region has 14 residues. The CDR3 protein is CASSRAGGPGEQYF. The CDR3 coding sequence is TGTGCCAGCAGTAGAGCGGGAGGGCCCGGTGAGCAGTACTTC.

The chain uses TRBV20-1 and TRBJ2-3; TRBD2 agrees at 12 bases. V shed 4 bases, J shed 4 bases, and the junction held 18 bases outside the gene matches. The germline CDR1 and CDR2 sequences are DFQATT and SNEGSKA (reference sequence). This CDR3 has 19 residues. The CDR3 loop is CSAINVMASGRVIADTQYF. CDR3 DNA sequence: TGCAGTGCTATCAATGTGATGGCTAGCGGGAGGGTTATAGCAGATACGCAGTATTTT.

This clonotype was seen a handful of times. The V and J genes are TRBV24-1 and TRBJ2-1, with a tentative D call TRBD2 (5 bases). V lost 3 bases to trimming and J lost 0 bases, with 11 bases between them. This CDR3 contains 16 residues. The V gene's germline CDR1 is KGHDR and CDR2 SFDVKD. The DNA for the CDR3 is TGTGCCACCAGTGATCCTCTAGGGAGCTCCTACAATGAGCAGTTCTTC. Translating it yields CATSDPLGSSYNEQFF.

In the case of this clonotype: This may arise from a read error, as a much more abundant clone is one base away. This chain connects TRBV29-1 to TRBJ2-7, with D perhaps being TRBD1 or TRBD2 (5 bases each). Germline V CDR1 and CDR2: SQVTM, ANQGSEA. The ends were cut back, 7 bases at V and 6 bases at J, with 16 bases in the middle. The CDR3 runs 12 residues. The CDR3, as DNA: TGCAGCGGGGGTCTCCCCGGGGCCGAGCAGTACTTC. It specifies CSGGLPGAEQYF.